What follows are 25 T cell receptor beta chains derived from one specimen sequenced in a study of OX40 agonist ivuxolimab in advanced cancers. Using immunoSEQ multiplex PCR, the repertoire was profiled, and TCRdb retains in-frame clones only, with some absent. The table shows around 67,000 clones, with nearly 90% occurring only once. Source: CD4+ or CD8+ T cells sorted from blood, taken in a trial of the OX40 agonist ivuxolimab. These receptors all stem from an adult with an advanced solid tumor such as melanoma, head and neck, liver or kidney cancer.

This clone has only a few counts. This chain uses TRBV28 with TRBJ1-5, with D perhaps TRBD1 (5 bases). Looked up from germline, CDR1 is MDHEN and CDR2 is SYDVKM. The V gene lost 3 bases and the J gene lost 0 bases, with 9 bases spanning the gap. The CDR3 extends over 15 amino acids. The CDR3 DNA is TGTGCCAGCAGTTTGACAGAAACTAGCAATCAGCCCCAGCATTTT. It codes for CASSLTETSNQPQHF.

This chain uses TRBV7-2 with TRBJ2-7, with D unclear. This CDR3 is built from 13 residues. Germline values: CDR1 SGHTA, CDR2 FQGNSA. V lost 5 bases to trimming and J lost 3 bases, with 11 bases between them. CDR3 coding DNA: TGTGCCAGCAGCATTGTTCGAGACTACGAGCAGTACTTC. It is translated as CASSIVRDYEQYF.

The CDR3: CASSFAGTANSPLHF. CDR3 coding DNA: TGTGCCAGCAGCTTCGCGGGGACCGCGAATTCACCCCTCCACTTT. The chain carries TRBV7-2 and TRBJ1-6, with a possible D match to TRBD1 (5 bases). Trimming took off 3 bases at V and 7 bases at J, with 13 bases between the two ends. Germline V gene lookup returns CDR1 SGHTA and CDR2 FQGNSA. There are 15 residues in the CDR3.

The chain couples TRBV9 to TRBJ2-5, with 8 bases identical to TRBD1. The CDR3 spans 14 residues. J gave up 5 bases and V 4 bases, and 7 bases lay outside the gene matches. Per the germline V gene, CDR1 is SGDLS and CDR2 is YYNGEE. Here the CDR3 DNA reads TGTGCCAGCAGCCCAACTACAGGGGGGGAGACCCAGTACTTC. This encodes CASSPTTGGETQYF.

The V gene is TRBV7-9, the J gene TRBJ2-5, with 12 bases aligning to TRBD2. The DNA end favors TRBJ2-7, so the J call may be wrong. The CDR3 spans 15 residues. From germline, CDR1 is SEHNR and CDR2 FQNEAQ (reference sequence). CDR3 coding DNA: TGTGCCAGCAGCTGGAGACTAGCGGGAGTTCGCGAGCAGTACTTC. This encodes CASSWRLAGVREQYF.

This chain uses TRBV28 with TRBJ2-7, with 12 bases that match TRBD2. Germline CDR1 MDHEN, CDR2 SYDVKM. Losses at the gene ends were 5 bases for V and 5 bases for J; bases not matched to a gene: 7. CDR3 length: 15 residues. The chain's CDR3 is CASSPATSGRNEQYF. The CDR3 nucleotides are TGTGCCAGCAGTCCGGCGACTAGCGGGAGAAACGAGCAGTACTTC. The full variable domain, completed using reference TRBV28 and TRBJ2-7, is DVKVTQSSRYLVKRTGEKVFLECVQDMDHENMFWYRQDPGLGLRLIYFSYDVKMKEKGDIPEGYSVSREKKERFSLILESASTNQTSMYLCASSPATSGRNEQYFGPGTRLTVT.

CDR3 loop: CASSLEGLAGAYEQYF. The CDR3 nucleotides are TGCGCCAGCAGCTTGGAGGGTTTGGCGGGAGCCTACGAGCAGTACTTC. V and J are TRBV5-1 and TRBJ2-7; 7 nucleotides agree with TRBD2. Trimming at V came to 0 bases and at J to 2 bases, leaving 8 bases not matched to a gene. This CDR3 region has 16 residues. In germline, CDR1 is SGHRS, CDR2 YFSETQ.

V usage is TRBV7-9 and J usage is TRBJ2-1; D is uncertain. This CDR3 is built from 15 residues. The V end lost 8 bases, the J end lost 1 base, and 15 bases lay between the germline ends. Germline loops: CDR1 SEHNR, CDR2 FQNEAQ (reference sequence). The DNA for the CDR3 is TGTGCCAGCCGTAATGGGTGGTCTTCCTACAATGAGCAGTTCTTC. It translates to CASRNGWSSYNEQFF.

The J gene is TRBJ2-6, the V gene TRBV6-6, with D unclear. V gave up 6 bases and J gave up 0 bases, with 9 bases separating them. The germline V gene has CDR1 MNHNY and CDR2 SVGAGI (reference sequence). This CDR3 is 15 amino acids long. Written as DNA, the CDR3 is TGTGCCAGCAGCTTTGACCGCTCTGGGGCCAACGTCCTGACTTTC. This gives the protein CASSFDRSGANVLTF.

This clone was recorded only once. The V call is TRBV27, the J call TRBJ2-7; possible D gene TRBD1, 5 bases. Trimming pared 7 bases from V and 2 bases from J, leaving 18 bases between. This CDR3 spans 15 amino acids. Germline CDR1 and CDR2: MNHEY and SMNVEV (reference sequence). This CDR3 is CASKRKLDTAYEQYF. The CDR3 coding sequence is TGTGCCAGCAAGAGGAAACTGGACACCGCCTACGAGCAGTACTTC.

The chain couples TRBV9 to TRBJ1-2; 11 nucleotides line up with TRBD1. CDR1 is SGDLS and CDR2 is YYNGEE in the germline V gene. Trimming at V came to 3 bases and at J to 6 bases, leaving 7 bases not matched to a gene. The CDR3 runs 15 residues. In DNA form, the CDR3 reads TGTGCCAGCAGCGCACGGACAGGGGGCTCTGATGGCTACACCTTC. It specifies CASSARTGGSDGYTF.

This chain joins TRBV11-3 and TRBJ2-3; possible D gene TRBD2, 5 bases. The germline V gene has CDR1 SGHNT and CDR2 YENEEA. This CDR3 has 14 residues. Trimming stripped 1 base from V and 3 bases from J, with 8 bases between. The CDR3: CASSLGGATDTQYF. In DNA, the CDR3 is TGTGCCAGCAGCTTAGGGGGAGCTACAGATACGCAGTATTTT.

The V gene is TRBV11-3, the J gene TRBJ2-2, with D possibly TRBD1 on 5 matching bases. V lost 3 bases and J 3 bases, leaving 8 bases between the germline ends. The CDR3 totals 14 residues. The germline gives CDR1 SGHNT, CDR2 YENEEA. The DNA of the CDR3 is TGTGCCAGCAGCTTGCAGGGCGACACCGGGGAGCTGTTTTTT. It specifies CASSLQGDTGELFF.

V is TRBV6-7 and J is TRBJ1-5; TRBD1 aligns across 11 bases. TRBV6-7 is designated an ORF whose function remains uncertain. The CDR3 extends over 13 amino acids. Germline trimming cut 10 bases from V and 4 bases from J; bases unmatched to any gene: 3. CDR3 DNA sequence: TGTGCCACTTGGGACAGGGGGAATCAGCCCCAGCATTTT. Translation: CATWDRGNQPQHF.

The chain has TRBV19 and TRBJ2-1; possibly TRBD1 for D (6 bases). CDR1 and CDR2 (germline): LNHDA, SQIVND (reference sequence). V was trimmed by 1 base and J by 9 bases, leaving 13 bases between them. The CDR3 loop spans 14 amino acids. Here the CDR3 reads CASSIVGVRGEQFF. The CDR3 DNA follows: TGTGCCAGTAGTATAGTTGGCGTCAGGGGTGAGCAGTTCTTC.

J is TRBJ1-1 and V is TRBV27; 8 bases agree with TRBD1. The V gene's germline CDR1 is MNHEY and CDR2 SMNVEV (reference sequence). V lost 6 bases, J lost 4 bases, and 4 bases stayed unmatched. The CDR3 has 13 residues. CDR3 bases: TGTGCCAGCAGCAGGGGGCTGGGCACTGAAGCTTTCTTT. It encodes CASSRGLGTEAFF.

Here the CDR3 reads CASMRIQNTEAFF. CDR3 bases: TGTGCCAGCATGAGGATACAAAACACTGAAGCTTTCTTT. This chain connects TRBV6-5 to TRBJ1-1; D remains unclear. Germline loops: CDR1 MNHEY, CDR2 SVGAGI. The CDR3 runs to 13 residues. The V end was cut by 7 bases, the J end by 2 bases, with 11 bases between.

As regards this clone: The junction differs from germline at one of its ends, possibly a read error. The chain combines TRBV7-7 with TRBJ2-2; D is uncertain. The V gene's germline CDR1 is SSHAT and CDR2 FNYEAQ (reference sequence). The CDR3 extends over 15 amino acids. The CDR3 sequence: CASSKLGGLTGELFF. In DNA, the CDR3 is TGTGCTAGCAGCAAACTCGGCGGCCTCACCGGGGAGCTGTTTTTT.

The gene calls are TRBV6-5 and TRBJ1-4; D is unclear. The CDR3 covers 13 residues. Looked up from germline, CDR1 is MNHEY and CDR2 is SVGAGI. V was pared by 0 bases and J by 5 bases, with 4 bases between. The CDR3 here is CASSYSGNEKLFF. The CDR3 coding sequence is TGTGCCAGCAGTTACTCGGGGAATGAAAAACTGTTTTTT.

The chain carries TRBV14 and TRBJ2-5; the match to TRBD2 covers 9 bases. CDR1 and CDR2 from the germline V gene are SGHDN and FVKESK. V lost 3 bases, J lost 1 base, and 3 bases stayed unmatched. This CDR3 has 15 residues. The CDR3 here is CASSQLLAGQETQYF. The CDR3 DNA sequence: TGTGCCAGCAGCCAGTTACTAGCGGGCCAAGAGACCCAGTACTTC.

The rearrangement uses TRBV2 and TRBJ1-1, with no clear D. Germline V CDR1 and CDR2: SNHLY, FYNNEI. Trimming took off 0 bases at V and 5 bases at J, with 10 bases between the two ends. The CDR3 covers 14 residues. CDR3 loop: CASSEAHGRTEAFF. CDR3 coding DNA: TGTGCCAGCAGTGAAGCGCATGGTAGAACTGAAGCTTTCTTT.

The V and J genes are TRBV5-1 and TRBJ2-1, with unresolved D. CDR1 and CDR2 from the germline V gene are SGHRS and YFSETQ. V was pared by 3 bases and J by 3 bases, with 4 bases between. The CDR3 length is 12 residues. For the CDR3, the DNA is TGCGCCAGCAGCTCCCTCTACAATGAGCAGTTCTTC. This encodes CASSSLYNEQFF.

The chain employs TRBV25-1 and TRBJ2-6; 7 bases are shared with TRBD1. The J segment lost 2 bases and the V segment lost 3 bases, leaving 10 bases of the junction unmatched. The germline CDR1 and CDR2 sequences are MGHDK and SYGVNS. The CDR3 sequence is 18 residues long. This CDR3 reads CASSDPTGPPPGANVLTF. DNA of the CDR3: TGTGCCAGCAGTGACCCGACAGGGCCCCCTCCTGGGGCCAACGTCCTGACTTTC.

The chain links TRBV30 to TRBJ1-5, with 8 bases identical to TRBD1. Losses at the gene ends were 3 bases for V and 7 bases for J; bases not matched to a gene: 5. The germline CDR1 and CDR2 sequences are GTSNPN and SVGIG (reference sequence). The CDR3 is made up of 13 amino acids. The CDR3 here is CAWSVDRVQPQHF. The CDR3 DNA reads TGTGCCTGGAGCGTGGACAGGGTCCAGCCCCAGCATTTT.

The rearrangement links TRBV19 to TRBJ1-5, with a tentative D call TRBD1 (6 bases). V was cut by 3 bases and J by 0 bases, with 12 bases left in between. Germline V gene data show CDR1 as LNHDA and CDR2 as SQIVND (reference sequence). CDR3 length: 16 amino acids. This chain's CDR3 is CASSIRGSVSNQPQHF. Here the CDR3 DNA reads TGTGCCAGTAGTATCAGGGGTTCGGTTAGCAATCAGCCCCAGCATTTT.